This note documents a single T cell receptor beta chain sequence. The antigen is undetermined. The treatment was: oral pan-JAK inhibitor, 5-10 mg twice daily. Peripheral blood, together with lesional scalp punch biopsies, was collected from alopecia areata patients. CD4+ and CD8+ T cells were sorted from PBMCs stained for CD3, CD4 and CD8. This specimen comes from a study of CD8+ T cells in alopecia areata. The study, taken as a whole, reports: Persistence in scalp and blood during tofacitinib was observed for many expanded lesional clones.

The J segment lost 1 base and the V segment lost 3 bases, leaving 5 bases of the junction unmatched. CDR3 length: 16 amino acids. Germline V gene sequence: CDR1 SGDLS, CDR2 YYNGEE. Extracted RNA was reverse transcribed into cDNA, the sequencing template. Sequencing was performed with immunoSEQ multiplex PCR; in TCRdb, only in-frame clones are kept and a portion is missing. The sample holds about 200,000 clones, under 80% seen once. Sequencing used CD4+ T cells sorted from blood, obtained at week 49, from a patient treated with tofacitinib. This chain uses TRBV9 with TRBJ2-3; 10 nucleotides line up with TRBD2. The receptor comes from a human donor with alopecia areata. In DNA, the CDR3 is TGTGCCAGCAGCGGGGGGACTAGCGTCCGCACAGATACGCAGTATTTT. It yields the protein CASSGGTSVRTDTQYF.